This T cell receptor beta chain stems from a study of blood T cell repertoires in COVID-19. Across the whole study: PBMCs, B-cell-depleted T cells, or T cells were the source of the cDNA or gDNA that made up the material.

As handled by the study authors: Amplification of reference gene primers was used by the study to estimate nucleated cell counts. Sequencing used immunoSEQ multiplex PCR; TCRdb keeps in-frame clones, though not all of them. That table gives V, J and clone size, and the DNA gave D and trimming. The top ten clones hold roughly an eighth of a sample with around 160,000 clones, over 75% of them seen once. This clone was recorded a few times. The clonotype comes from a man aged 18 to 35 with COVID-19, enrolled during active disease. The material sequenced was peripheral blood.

CDR3 nucleotides: TGTGCCAGCGGAGCCCGCTTTAGCGGAAACACCATATATTTT. Its protein is CASGARFSGNTIYF. The rearrangement links TRBV2 to TRBJ1-3; no clear D gene. Germline-derived CDR1 and CDR2 are SNHLY and FYNNEI. The CDR3 length is 14 residues. Trimming took off 8 bases at V and 4 bases at J, with 15 bases between the two ends.